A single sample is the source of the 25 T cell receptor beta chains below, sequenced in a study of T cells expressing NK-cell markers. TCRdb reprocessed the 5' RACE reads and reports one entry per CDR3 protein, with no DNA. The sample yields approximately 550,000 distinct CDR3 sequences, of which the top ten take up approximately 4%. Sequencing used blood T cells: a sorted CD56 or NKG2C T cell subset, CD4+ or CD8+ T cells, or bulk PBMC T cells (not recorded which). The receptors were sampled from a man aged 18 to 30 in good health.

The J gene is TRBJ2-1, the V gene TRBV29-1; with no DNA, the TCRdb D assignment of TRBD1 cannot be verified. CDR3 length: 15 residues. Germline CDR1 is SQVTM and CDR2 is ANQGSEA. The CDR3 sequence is CSVEDPTGERNEQFF.

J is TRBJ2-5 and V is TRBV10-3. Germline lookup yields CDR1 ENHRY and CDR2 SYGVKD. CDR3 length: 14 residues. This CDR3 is CAISEDGVGETQYF.

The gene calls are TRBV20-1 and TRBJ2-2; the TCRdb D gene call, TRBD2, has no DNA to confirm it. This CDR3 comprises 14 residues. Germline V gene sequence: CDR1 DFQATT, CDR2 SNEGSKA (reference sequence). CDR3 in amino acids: CSASSAAGVGELFF.

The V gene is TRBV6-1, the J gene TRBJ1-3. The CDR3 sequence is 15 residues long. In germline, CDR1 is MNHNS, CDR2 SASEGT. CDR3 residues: CASSGSRAGGNTIYF.

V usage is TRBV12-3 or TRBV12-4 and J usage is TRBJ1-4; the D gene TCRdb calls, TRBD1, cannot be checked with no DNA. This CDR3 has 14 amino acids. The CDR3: CASSFKTGRGQLFF.

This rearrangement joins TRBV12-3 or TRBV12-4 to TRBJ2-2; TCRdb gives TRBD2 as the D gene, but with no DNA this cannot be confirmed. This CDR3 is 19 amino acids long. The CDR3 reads CASSYSGRGLAVNTGELFF.

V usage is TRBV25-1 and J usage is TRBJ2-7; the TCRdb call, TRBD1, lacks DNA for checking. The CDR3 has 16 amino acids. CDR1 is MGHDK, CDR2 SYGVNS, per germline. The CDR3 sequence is CASDLFEGQGSYEQYF.

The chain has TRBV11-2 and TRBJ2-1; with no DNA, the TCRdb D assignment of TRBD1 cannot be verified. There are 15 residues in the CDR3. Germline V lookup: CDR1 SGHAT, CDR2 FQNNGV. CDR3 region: CASTRPGQGRNEQFF.

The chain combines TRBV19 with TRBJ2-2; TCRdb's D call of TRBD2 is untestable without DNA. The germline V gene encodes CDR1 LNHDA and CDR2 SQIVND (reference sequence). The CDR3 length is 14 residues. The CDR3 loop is CATQILASAGELFF.

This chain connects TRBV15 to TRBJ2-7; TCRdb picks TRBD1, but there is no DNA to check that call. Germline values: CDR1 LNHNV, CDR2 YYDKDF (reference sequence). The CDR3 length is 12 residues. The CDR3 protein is CATSRDYSGEYF.

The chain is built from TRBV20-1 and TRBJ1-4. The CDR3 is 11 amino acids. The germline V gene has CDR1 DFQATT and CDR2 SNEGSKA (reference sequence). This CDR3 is CSARDLGKLFF.

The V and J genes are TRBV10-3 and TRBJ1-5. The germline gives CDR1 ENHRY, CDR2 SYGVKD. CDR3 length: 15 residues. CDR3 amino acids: CAIRDTSDSNQPQHF.

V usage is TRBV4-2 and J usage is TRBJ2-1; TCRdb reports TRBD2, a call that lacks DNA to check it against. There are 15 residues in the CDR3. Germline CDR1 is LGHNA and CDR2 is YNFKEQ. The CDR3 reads CASSHSGRDYNEQFF.

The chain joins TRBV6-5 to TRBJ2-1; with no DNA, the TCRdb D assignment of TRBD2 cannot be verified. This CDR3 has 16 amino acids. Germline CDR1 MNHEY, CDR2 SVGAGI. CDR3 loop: CATKPLAGVRYNEQFF.

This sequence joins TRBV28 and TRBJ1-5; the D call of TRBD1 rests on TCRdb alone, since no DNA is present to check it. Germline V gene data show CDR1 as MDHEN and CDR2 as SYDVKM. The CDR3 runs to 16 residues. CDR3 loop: CASSFGVGTGNQPQHF. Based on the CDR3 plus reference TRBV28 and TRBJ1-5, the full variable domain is DVKVTQSSRYLVKRTGEKVFLECVQDMDHENMFWYRQDPGLGLRLIYFSYDVKMKEKGDIPEGYSVSREKKERFSLILESASTNQTSMYLCASSFGVGTGNQPQHFGDGTRLSIL.

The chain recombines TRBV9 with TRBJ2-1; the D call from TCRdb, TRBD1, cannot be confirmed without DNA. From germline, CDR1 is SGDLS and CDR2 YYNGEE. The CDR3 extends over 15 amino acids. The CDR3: CASSRGQASYNEQFF.

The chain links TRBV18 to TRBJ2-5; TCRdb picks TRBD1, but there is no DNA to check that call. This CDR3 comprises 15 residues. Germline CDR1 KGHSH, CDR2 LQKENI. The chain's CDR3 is CASSPFSGGAETQYF.

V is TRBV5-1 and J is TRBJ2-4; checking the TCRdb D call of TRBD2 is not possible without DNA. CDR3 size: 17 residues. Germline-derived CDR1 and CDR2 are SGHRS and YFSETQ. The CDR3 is CASSLGPGTSGRSIQYF.

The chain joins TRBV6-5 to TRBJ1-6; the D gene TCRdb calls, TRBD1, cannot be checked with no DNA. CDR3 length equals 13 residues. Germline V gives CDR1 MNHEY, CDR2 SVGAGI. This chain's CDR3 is CASSSLQGSPLHF.

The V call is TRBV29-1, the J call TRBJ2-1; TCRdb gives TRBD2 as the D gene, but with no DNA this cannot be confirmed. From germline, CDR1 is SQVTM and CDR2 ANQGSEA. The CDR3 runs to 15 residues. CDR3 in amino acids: CSVVLAGGSYNEQFF.

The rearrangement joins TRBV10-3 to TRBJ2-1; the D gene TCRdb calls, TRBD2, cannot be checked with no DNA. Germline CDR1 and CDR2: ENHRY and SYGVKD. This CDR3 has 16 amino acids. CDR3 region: CAIKAGSGLSHNEQFF.

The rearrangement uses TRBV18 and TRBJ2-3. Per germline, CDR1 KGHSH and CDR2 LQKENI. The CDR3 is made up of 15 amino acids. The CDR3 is CASSPQTDSTDTQYF.

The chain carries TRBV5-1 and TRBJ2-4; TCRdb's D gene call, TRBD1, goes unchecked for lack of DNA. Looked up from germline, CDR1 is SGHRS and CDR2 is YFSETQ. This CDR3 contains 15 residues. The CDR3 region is CASSKGTHQRDIQYF.

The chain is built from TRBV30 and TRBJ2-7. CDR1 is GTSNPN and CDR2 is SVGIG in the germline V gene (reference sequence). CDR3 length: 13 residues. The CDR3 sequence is CAWSGGGSYEQYF.

The CDR3 loop is CASSQDPAGDWGEQFF. This rearrangement joins TRBV4-1 to TRBJ2-1; TCRdb returns TRBD2, unconfirmable since there is no DNA. The CDR3 runs to 16 residues. Germline V gene lookup returns CDR1 MGHRA and CDR2 YSYEKL.